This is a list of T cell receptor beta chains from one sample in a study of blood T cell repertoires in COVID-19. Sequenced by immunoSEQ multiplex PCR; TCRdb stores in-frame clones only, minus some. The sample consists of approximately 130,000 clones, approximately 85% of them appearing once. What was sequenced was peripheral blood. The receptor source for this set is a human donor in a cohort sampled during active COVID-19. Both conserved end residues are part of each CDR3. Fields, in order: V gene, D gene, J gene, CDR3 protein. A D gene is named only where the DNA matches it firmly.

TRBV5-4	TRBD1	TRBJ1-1	CASSLGAGGLTEAFF
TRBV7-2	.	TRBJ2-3	CASSSRGDTQYF
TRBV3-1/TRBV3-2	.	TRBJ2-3	CASSHPQEASTDTQYF
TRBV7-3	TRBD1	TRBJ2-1	CASSSGQGARNEQFF
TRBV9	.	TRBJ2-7	CASSVGLGQGSDEQYF
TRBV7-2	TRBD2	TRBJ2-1	CASSLVFRGGVEDEQFF
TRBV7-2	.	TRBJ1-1	CASSSPPGGGAEAFF
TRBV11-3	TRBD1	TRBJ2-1	CASSPRDRVYNEQFF
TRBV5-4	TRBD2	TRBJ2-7	CASSIGSSGGSEQYF
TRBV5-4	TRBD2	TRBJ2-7	CASSLGGTSGEQYF
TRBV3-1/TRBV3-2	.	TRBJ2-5	CASSQLGRWRETQYF
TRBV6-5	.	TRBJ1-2	CASSYAQGPRGYTF
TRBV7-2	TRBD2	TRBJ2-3	CASSQSGARADTQYF
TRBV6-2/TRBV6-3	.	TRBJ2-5	CASSYSAGGGQQETQYF
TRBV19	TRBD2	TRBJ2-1	CASSLTSESYNEQFF
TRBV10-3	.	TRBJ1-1	CAISGRGIGPDTEAFF
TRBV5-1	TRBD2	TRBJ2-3	CASSLTSGHTTDTQYF
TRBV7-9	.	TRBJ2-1	CASRHQRNEQFF
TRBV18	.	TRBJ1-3	CASSPLAADDSGNTIYF
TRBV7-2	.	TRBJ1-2	CASSSPREGYYGYTF
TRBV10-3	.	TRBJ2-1	CAISEGQAQALKQFF
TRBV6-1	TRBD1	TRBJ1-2	CASSEGQGSIYGYTF
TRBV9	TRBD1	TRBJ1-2	CASSDRTGGTNYGYTF
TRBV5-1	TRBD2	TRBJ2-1	CASSLPPSGNEQFF
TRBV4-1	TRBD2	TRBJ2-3	CASSQQGLAGGTDTQYF
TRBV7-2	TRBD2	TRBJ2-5	CASSLALSGETQYF
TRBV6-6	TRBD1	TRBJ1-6	CASSRLTGGPTRSYNSPLHF
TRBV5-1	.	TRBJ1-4	CASSGQEGGEKLFF
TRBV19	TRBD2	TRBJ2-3	CACGGLAGYTDTQYF
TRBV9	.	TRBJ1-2	CASSVGGDLDYGYTF
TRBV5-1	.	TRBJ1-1	CASSLVGRGRAFF